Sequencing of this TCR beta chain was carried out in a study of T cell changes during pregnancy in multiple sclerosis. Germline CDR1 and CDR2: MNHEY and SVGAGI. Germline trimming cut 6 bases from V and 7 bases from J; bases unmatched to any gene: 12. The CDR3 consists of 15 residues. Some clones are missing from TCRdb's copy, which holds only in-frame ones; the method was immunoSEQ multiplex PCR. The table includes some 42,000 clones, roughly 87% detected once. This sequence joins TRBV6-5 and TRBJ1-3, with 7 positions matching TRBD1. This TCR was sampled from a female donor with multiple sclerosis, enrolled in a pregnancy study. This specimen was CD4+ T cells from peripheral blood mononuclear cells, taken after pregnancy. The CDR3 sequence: CASRRDRDLGNTIYF. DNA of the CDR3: TGTGCCAGCAGGCGAGACAGGGACCTCGGGAACACCATATATTTT.